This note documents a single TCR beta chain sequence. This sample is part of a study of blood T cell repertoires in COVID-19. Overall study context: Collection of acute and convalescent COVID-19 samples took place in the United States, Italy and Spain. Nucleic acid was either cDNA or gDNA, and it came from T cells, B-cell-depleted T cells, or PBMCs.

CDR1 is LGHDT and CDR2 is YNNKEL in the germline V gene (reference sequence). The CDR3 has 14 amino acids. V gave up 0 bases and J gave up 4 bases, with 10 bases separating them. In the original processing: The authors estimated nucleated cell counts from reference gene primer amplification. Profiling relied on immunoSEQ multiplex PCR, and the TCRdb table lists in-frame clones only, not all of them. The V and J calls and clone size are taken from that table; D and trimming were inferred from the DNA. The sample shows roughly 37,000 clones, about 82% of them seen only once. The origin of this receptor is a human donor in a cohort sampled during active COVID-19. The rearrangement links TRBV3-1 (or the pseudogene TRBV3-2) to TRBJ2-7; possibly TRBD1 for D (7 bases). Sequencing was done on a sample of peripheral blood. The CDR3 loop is CASSQEAGGYEQYF. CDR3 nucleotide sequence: TGTGCCAGCAGCCAAGAGGCAGGGGGGTACGAGCAGTACTTC.